This TCR beta chain was documented in a study of cytomegalovirus exposure and HLA in healthy donors. The junction had 2 bases not matched to a gene; V was cut back by 4 bases and J by 5 bases. In germline, CDR1 is LGHNA, CDR2 YNFKEQ. This CDR3 spans 15 amino acids. Sequencing used immunoSEQ multiplex PCR; TCRdb keeps in-frame clones, though not all of them. This table holds over 150,000 clones, 86% found once. The V gene is TRBV4-2, the J gene TRBJ2-1; TRBD2 matches at 13 bases. The TCR originated in a man in his late teens or twenties in good health and CMV-seropositive. The sequenced sample consisted of PBMCs. CDR3 amino acids: CASSLGTSGDNEQFF. The CDR3 DNA follows: TGTGCCAGCAGCCTTGGGACTAGCGGGGACAATGAGCAGTTCTTC.